This TCR beta chain was obtained from a study of T-cell reconstitution after alpha-beta-depleted transplantation in children. TCRbeta library preparation incorporated unique molecular identifiers. TCRdb called the PCR reads again in MiXCR, with one record for every CDR3 protein. Altogether around 400,000 distinct CDR3 sequences are present, over 20% being singletons, with the ten largest covering less than 4.5%. The germline V gene encodes CDR1 SSHAT and CDR2 FNYEAQ (reference sequence). V lost 3 bases, J lost 7 bases, and 24 bases lay in between. The CDR3 covers 18 residues. The input for sequencing was PBMCs from the stem cell graft donor, taken from the stem cell graft. The chain uses TRBV7-7 and TRBJ1-4; possibly TRBD1 for D (5 bases). The TCR comes from a human donor who donated a stem cell graft to a child with acute myeloid leukemia. The DNA for the CDR3 is TGTGCCAGCAGCTTGAGTGTTGCCAGTGCGATGGGGCCTGAAAAACTGTTTTTT. It specifies CASSLSVASAMGPEKLFF. The full variable domain, rest sourced from reference TRBV7-7 and TRBJ1-4, is GAGVSQSPRYKVTKRGQDVTLRCDPISSHATLYWYQQALGQGPEFLTYFNYEAQPDKSGLPSDRFSAERPEGSISTLTIQRTEQRDSAMYRCASSLSVASAMGPEKLFFGSGTQLSVL.